This TCR beta chain derives from a study of cytotoxic CD8 clonotypes in ibrutinib-treated CLL. Turning to the study itself: Response samples followed a median around 12 months of treatment, range 6 to 36. Mean per-sample yields comprised roughly 260,000 productive templates and tens of thousands of productive rearrangements.

Germline V gene data show CDR1 as ENHRY and CDR2 as SYGVKD. The junction had 8 bases not matched to a gene; V was cut back by 0 bases and J by 4 bases. The CDR3 contains 18 residues. General observations from the study: Clonality rose at ibrutinib response, held steady in sustained remission, and fell toward baseline at progression.

Here immunoSEQ multiplex PCR was the method, and the copy in TCRdb shows in-frame clones only, minus some. The sample lists 250,000 to 350,000 clones; 70% to 80% were seen once. About this clone itself: The antigen is undetermined.

Sequenced here: PBMCs, sampled at disease progression, from a patient treated with ibrutinib. The rearrangement joins TRBV10-3 to TRBJ2-2; 10 nucleotides align to TRBD1. This clonotype was obtained from a human donor with chronic lymphocytic leukemia. The CDR3, as DNA: TGTGCCATCAGTGAGTCTATGGGGACAGGGGTCCCCACCGGGGAGCTGTTTTTT. Amino acid sequence: CAISESMGTGVPTGELFF.